The 17 T cell receptor beta chains given below trace back to one sample, sequenced in a study of a mutant IDH1 vaccine in newly diagnosed glioma. Their recognized antigens are unknown. Time point meaning: week 47, end of study. Topical imiquimod was applied with each vaccine dose, which held 300 ug of mutant IDH1 20-mer peptide. Only in-frame clones appear in the TCRdb table, and some are missing; sequencing was by immunoSEQ multiplex PCR. The table includes tens of thousands of clones, roughly 89% detected once. The starting material was PBMCs, obtained from a glioma patient whose treatment included an IDH1 peptide vaccine. The receptors shown here come from a woman between 50 and 59 years old with glioma.

The CDR3 spells CASTERGANQPQHF. CDR3 nucleotide sequence: TGTGCCAGCACCGAAAGGGGGGCCAATCAGCCCCAGCATTTT. The chain employs TRBV2 and TRBJ1-5; D is perhaps TRBD1 (6 bases). Germline-derived CDR1 and CDR2 are SNHLY and FYNNEI. V lost 7 bases and J 3 bases, leaving 13 bases between the germline ends. The CDR3 has 14 amino acids.

V is TRBV28 and J is TRBJ2-3, with TRBD2 matching 8 bases. V lost 7 bases and J lost 4; bases outside the gene matches: 10. The length of the CDR3 is 15 residues. CDR1 is MDHEN, CDR2 SYDVKM, per germline. The CDR3 DNA sequence: TGTGCCAGCACCTTAGCGGGAACGAGCGCAGATACGCAGTATTTT. Protein: CASTLAGTSADTQYF.

The chain links TRBV15 to TRBJ1-2, with 9 bases that match TRBD1. The ends lost 2 bases at V and 6 bases at J; junction bases unmatched: 13. CDR1 is LNHNV, CDR2 YYDKDF, per germline (reference sequence). This CDR3 has 17 amino acids. The CDR3 sequence: CATSRRGLGGTGHGYTF. The DNA for the CDR3 is TGTGCCACCAGCAGACGGGGCTTGGGAGGGACAGGGCATGGCTACACCTTC.

This chain joins TRBV11-3 and TRBJ2-3; 12 nucleotides match TRBD2. The ends lost 7 bases at V and 5 bases at J; junction bases unmatched: 1. This CDR3 contains 13 residues. Germline CDR1 is SGHNT and CDR2 is YENEEA. This chain's CDR3 is CASTLAGGDTQYF. The DNA of the CDR3 is TGTGCCAGCACACTAGCGGGAGGAGATACGCAGTATTTT.

This chain links TRBV6-4 with TRBJ2-3; 7 nucleotides align to TRBD2. Germline CDR1 MRHNA, CDR2 SNTAGT. J gave up 1 base and V 10 bases, and 8 bases lay outside the gene matches. The CDR3 runs 14 residues. The CDR3 region is CAKARTSGTDTQYF. In DNA, the CDR3 is TGTGCCAAGGCGCGTACTAGCGGCACAGATACGCAGTATTTT.

The chain carries TRBV28 and TRBJ2-3; 12 nucleotides line up with TRBD1. CDR1 is MDHEN and CDR2 is SYDVKM in the germline V gene. The CDR3 is made up of 15 amino acids. After removal of 2 bases from V and 6 bases from J, the junction contained 3 bases not matched to a gene. This CDR3 is CASSLGDRGPDTQYF. DNA for the CDR3: TGTGCCAGCAGTTTAGGGGACAGGGGGCCGGATACGCAGTATTTT.

The chain has TRBV5-1 and TRBJ2-5; possibly TRBD2 for D (5 bases). CDR3 length: 14 residues. Looked up from germline, CDR1 is SGHRS and CDR2 is YFSETQ. V lost 0 bases and J lost 2, with 8 bases in between. The CDR3 sequence: CASSLARLQETQYF. The CDR3 DNA is TGCGCCAGCAGCTTGGCCAGACTACAAGAGACCCAGTACTTC.

The chain is built from TRBV29-1 and TRBJ2-3; D ambiguous. Germline V gene lookup returns CDR1 SQVTM and CDR2 ANQGSEA. This CDR3 spans 14 amino acids. V shed 3 bases and J shed 2 bases, with 12 bases lying between them. CDR3 amino acids: CSVDGRSSTDTQYF. The CDR3 DNA is TGCAGCGTTGATGGGCGCTCATCCACAGATACGCAGTATTTT.

The chain recombines TRBV5-5 with TRBJ2-1; 7 positions match TRBD1. The J segment lost 5 bases and the V segment lost 4 bases, leaving 9 bases of the junction unmatched. The CDR3 is 15 residues long. CDR1 is SGHKS, CDR2 YYEKEE, per germline (reference sequence). The CDR3 is CASSEDRVVNNEQFF. DNA of the CDR3: TGTGCCAGCAGCGAAGACAGGGTAGTAAACAATGAGCAGTTCTTC.

The chain recombines TRBV27 with TRBJ1-6, with 9 positions matching TRBD1. The J segment lost 10 bases and the V segment lost 6 bases, leaving 13 bases of the junction unmatched. The CDR3 extends over 16 amino acids. Germline CDR1 and CDR2: MNHEY and SMNVEV (reference sequence). CDR3 in amino acids: CASRLEPTGGNSPLHF. CDR3 DNA: TGTGCCAGCAGGCTTGAACCGACAGGGGGAAACTCACCCCTCCACTTT.

The chain combines TRBV28 with TRBJ2-7; D is perhaps TRBD1 or TRBD2 (5 bases each). CDR3 length: 12 residues. The germline V gene has CDR1 MDHEN and CDR2 SYDVKM. V lost 6 bases, J lost 4 bases, and 10 bases lay in between. CDR3 DNA sequence: TGTGCCAGCAGCGCCAGGGAGTACGAGCAGTACTTC. It is translated as CASSAREYEQYF.

The chain is built from TRBV28 and TRBJ1-6; weak D call: TRBD1 (5 bases). V shed 5 bases and J shed 6 bases, with 11 bases lying between them. Germline CDR1 is MDHEN and CDR2 is SYDVKM. The CDR3 is made up of 14 amino acids. The CDR3 protein is CASSPLQGNSPLHF. DNA for the CDR3: TGTGCCAGCAGTCCGCTTCAGGGTAATTCACCCCTCCACTTT. Drawing the rest from reference TRBV28 and TRBJ1-6, the complete variable domain is DVKVTQSSRYLVKRTGEKVFLECVQDMDHENMFWYRQDPGLGLRLIYFSYDVKMKEKGDIPEGYSVSREKKERFSLILESASTNQTSMYLCASSPLQGNSPLHFGNGTRLTVT.

The chain links TRBV4-2 to TRBJ2-3; 12 bases are a match to TRBD2. The V gene end was trimmed by 1 base and the J gene end by 2 bases; junction bases not matched to a gene: 7. CDR1 and CDR2 (germline): LGHNA, YNFKEQ. This CDR3 has 18 amino acids. Here the CDR3 DNA reads TGTGCCAGCAGCCAAGGCTCTAGCGGGAGGGCATACACAGATACGCAGTATTTT. Protein: CASSQGSSGRAYTDTQYF.

A single count supports this clone. This rearrangement joins TRBV19 to TRBJ1-3; D unclear. The V gene lost 3 bases and the J gene lost 0 bases, with 15 bases spanning the gap. CDR1 is LNHDA and CDR2 is SQIVND in the germline V gene (reference sequence). The CDR3 covers 17 residues. In nucleotides, the CDR3 is TGTGCCAGTAGTATCAATTTTGATACAATCTCTGGAAACACCATATATTTT. Amino acid sequence: CASSINFDTISGNTIYF.

J is TRBJ2-7 and V is TRBV5-6; tentative D call: TRBD2 (6 bases). The CDR3 has 15 residues. Germline V gives CDR1 SGHDT, CDR2 YYEEEE. Trimming stripped 4 bases from V and 2 bases from J, with 16 bases between. The CDR3 region has the DNA TGTGCCAGCAGCCCGGAGGGACCCCCGGCCTACGAGCAGTACTTC. Its protein is CASSPEGPPAYEQYF.

This rearrangement joins TRBV2 to TRBJ2-2; 9 nucleotides line up with TRBD2. Germline trimming cut 5 bases from V and 0 bases from J; bases unmatched to any gene: 7. The CDR3 loop spans 17 amino acids. The germline gives CDR1 SNHLY, CDR2 FYNNEI. The CDR3 DNA sequence: TGTGCCAGCAGTCGGGGGCTAGCGGGACCGAACACCGGGGAGCTGTTTTTT. Residues: CASSRGLAGPNTGELFF.

The chain employs TRBV18 and TRBJ2-7; D possibly matches TRBD1 or TRBD2 (5 bases each). In germline, CDR1 is KGHSH, CDR2 LQKENI. The CDR3 length is 13 residues. V lost 3 bases and J lost 5, with 11 bases in between. The CDR3 DNA reads as TGTGCCAGCTCACCGGGGGTCGAGAACGAGCAGTACTTC. It encodes CASSPGVENEQYF.